The 22 T cell receptor beta chains in this list originate from one sample, sequenced in a study of Ad26.COV2.S vaccination and SARS-CoV-2 variants. Treatment noted: over 15 received Ad26.COV2.S at low or high dose, single or two shots; about five received placebo; per-sample allocation not given. Sample collection was performed on day 63 after the first vaccine or placebo injection. Sequencing used immunoSEQ multiplex PCR; TCRdb keeps in-frame clones, though not all of them. The sample yields 350,000 to 550,000 clones, roughly nine tenths seen once. The source was peripheral blood, collected in a trial of Ad26.COV2.S vaccine versus placebo. These TCRs come from a person aged 18-60 years who received the Ad26.COV2.S COVID-19 vaccine or a placebo.

The chain couples TRBV2 to TRBJ2-3; TRBD1 aligns across 7 bases. The CDR3 length is 15 residues. The V gene's germline CDR1 is SNHLY and CDR2 FYNNEI. Trimming at V came to 11 bases and at J to 0 bases, leaving 11 bases not matched to a gene. The CDR3 DNA sequence: TGTGCCGGCCCGGGACAGATAGTTAGCACAGATACGCAGTATTTT. Translating gives CAGPGQIVSTDTQYF.

The V call is TRBV5-1, the J call TRBJ1-2; 8 bases are a match to TRBD1. This CDR3 spans 13 amino acids. V lost 4 bases and J lost 1; bases outside the gene matches: 0. CDR1 is SGHRS and CDR2 is YFSETQ in the germline V gene. CDR3 residues: CASSGQGNYGYTF. The CDR3 DNA reads as TGCGCCAGCAGCGGACAGGGTAACTATGGCTACACCTTC.

The CDR3 reads CASSLAERAGTGELFF. The DNA for the CDR3 is TGTGCCAGCAGCTTGGCCGAGAGAGCAGGCACCGGGGAGCTGTTTTTT. The chain couples TRBV5-4 to TRBJ2-2; D is unresolved. CDR1 is SGHNT and CDR2 is YYREEE in the germline V gene (reference sequence). V was cut by 0 bases and J by 4 bases, with 13 bases left in between. The CDR3 totals 16 residues. The whole variable domain, filled in from reference TRBV5-4 and TRBJ2-2, reads ETGVTQSPTHLIKTRGQQVTLRCSSQSGHNTVSWYQQALGQGPQFIFQYYREEENGRGNFPPRFSGLQFPNYSSELNVNALELDDSALYLCASSLAERAGTGELFFGEGSRLTVL.

The genes are TRBV20-1 and TRBJ1-1, with 7 positions matching TRBD1. The J segment lost 9 bases and the V segment lost 5 bases, leaving 6 bases of the junction unmatched. The CDR3 spans 11 residues. Germline V CDR1 and CDR2: DFQATT, SNEGSKA (reference sequence). The CDR3 is CSADWRGQAFF. In nucleotides, the CDR3 is TGCAGTGCTGATTGGAGGGGGCAAGCTTTCTTT.

This clone appeared a few times. V and J are TRBV6-2 or TRBV6-3 and TRBJ1-2; 7 bases agree with TRBD1. There are 19 residues in the CDR3. With V trimmed by 1 base and J by 5 bases, 19 bases remained unmatched. Per the germline V gene, CDR1 is MNHEY and CDR2 is SVGEGT. CDR3 bases: TGTGCCAGCAGTTACTTTTACCGGGACAGACAAAATTTTGGGTATGGCTACACCTTC. It encodes CASSYFYRDRQNFGYGYTF.

This sequence joins TRBV14 and TRBJ1-1, with TRBD1 as a possible D gene (5 bases). The CDR3 extends over 16 amino acids. The germline V gene encodes CDR1 SGHDN and CDR2 FVKESK. With 2 bases removed from V and 2 bases from J, the gap between germline ends came to 15 bases. CDR3 coding DNA: TGTGCCAGCAGCCAAAGGAGGGGCAGGGTAAACACTGAAGCTTTCTTT. Its protein is CASSQRRGRVNTEAFF.

The chain recombines TRBV15 with TRBJ1-5; no reliable D call. The germline V and J ends were trimmed by 3 bases and 9 bases, with 15 bases remaining between them. There are 14 residues in the CDR3. From germline, CDR1 is LNHNV and CDR2 YYDKDF (reference sequence). This CDR3 reads CATSSSRGPGPQHF. The CDR3 DNA follows: TGTGCCACCAGCAGCAGCAGAGGCCCGGGGCCCCAGCATTTT.

V is TRBV27 and J is TRBJ2-5, with D tentatively TRBD1 (5 bases). The V and J ends lost 0 bases and 7 bases respectively, with 12 bases between them. Germline V lookup: CDR1 MNHEY, CDR2 SMNVEV (reference sequence). The CDR3 length is 14 residues. CDR3 DNA sequence: TGTGCCAGCAGTTTATCTCGGACAAAAGGGACCCAGTACTTC. It codes for CASSLSRTKGTQYF.

This clone came up a few times. Lacking the conserved final phenylalanine or tryptophan, this CDR3 likely reflects a read error. It is unclear where the CDR3 begins or ends on the DNA, so no DNA is shown, and the CDR3 is as TCRdb lists it. The rearrangement uses TRBV9 and TRBJ2-7; the table names TRBD2, a call not compared with the DNA. The germline V gene has CDR1 SGDLS and CDR2 YYNGEE. A total of 13 residues make up the CDR3, ends included. The CDR3 sequence is CASSVVRASRVYI.

The chain couples TRBV2 to TRBJ1-2, with TRBD1 as a possible D gene (6 bases). Germline V gene data show CDR1 as SNHLY and CDR2 as FYNNEI. Deletions cut 6 bases from V and 4 bases from J, with 12 bases between. The CDR3 has 13 amino acids. The chain's CDR3 is CASSHRDFYGYTF. The CDR3, as DNA: TGTGCCAGCAGCCACAGGGATTTCTATGGCTACACCTTC.

V is TRBV6-2 or TRBV6-3 and J is TRBJ1-6; D not resolved. Trimming removed 2 bases from V and 7 bases from J, with 6 bases in between. This CDR3 comprises 13 residues. Germline CDR1 and CDR2: MNHEY and SVGEGT. CDR3 in amino acids: CASSYGENSPLHF. CDR3 sequence (DNA): TGTGCCAGCAGTTACGGAGAGAATTCACCCCTCCACTTT.

The chain carries TRBV28 and TRBJ2-7; 8 bases are a match to TRBD1. Looked up from germline, CDR1 is MDHEN and CDR2 is SYDVKM. With V trimmed by 3 bases and J by 3 bases, 4 bases remained unmatched. The CDR3 length is 14 residues. This CDR3 is CASSFGQGYYEQYF. The CDR3 DNA follows: TGTGCCAGCAGTTTCGGACAGGGTTACTACGAGCAGTACTTC.

The V call is TRBV19, the J call TRBJ1-2; D is unresolved. The CDR3 length is 14 residues. In germline, CDR1 is LNHDA, CDR2 SQIVND (reference sequence). V was cut by 0 bases and J by 0 bases, with 5 bases left in between. The CDR3 sequence: CASSIDRTNYGYTF. CDR3 DNA: TGTGCCAGTAGTATAGATAGGACTAACTATGGCTACACCTTC.

The rearrangement links TRBV18 to TRBJ2-5, with D unresolved. The CDR3 totals 13 residues. Germline assignment: CDR1 KGHSH and CDR2 LQKENI. The V gene lost 2 bases and the J gene lost 2 bases, with 6 bases spanning the gap. CDR3 nucleotide sequence: TGTGCCAGCTCACCAATGGGGCAAGAGACCCAGTACTTC. Amino acids: CASSPMGQETQYF.

The rearrangement joins TRBV4-2 to TRBJ2-1; D perhaps matches TRBD2 (5 bases). The V end was cut by 4 bases, the J end by 9 bases, with 19 bases between. This CDR3 is built from 15 residues. Looked up from germline, CDR1 is LGHNA and CDR2 is YNFKEQ. The DNA for the CDR3 is TGTGCCAGCAGCCCCTATGCGGGCCAGGTCATTGAGCAGTTCTTC. Translated, it gives CASSPYAGQVIEQFF.

The V call is TRBV3-1 (or the pseudogene TRBV3-2), the J call TRBJ1-4; the D gene is possibly TRBD1 (6 bases). Germline loops: CDR1 LGHDT, CDR2 YNNKEL (reference sequence). The CDR3 length is 15 residues. Between the trimmed V and J ends, which lost 4 bases and 0 bases, there was a span of 9 bases. The CDR3 nucleotides are TGTGCCAGCAGCCTATGGACAGCAACTAATGAAAAACTGTTTTTT. Residues: CASSLWTATNEKLFF.

V gene TRBV7-2 combines with J gene TRBJ2-1; the match to TRBD2 covers 8 bases. The V segment lost 2 bases and the J segment 2 bases; nucleotides outside the gene matches: 8. There are 17 residues in the CDR3. The germline gives CDR1 SGHTA, CDR2 FQGNSA. The DNA for the CDR3 is TGTGCCAGCAGCTTAAACCGCGGGAGGTTGACCTACAATGAGCAGTTCTTC. Residues: CASSLNRGRLTYNEQFF.

The chain couples TRBV25-1 to TRBJ1-2, with 7 bases matching TRBD1. Germline V gene sequence: CDR1 MGHDK, CDR2 SYGVNS. The CDR3 runs 16 residues. Losses at the gene ends were 4 bases for V and 2 bases for J; bases not matched to a gene: 10. The CDR3 DNA follows: TGTGCCAGCAGTGCATACCAGGACAGGAAGAACTATGGCTACACCTTC. Its translation: CASSAYQDRKNYGYTF.

The V gene is TRBV27, the J gene TRBJ2-1; 7 bases map to TRBD1. Germline CDR1 is MNHEY and CDR2 is SMNVEV (reference sequence). This CDR3 spans 16 amino acids. The junction had 8 bases not matched to a gene; V was cut back by 6 bases and J by 0 bases. The CDR3 DNA is TGTGCCAGCAGCTCCAAGACAGGGAGCTCCTACAATGAGCAGTTCTTC. Its protein is CASSSKTGSSYNEQFF.

The genes are TRBV25-1 and TRBJ1-2; D is unclear. The germline gives CDR1 MGHDK, CDR2 SYGVNS. The CDR3 is 13 residues long. Between the trimmed V and J ends, which lost 1 base and 6 bases, there was a span of 9 bases. The CDR3 bases are TGTGCCAGCAGTGAATTGGAGGGCGATGGCTACACCTTC. Translating it yields CASSELEGDGYTF.

The chain carries TRBV29-1 and TRBJ1-1; no reliable D call. CDR1 and CDR2 from the germline V gene are SQVTM and ANQGSEA. The CDR3 extends over 11 amino acids. With 5 bases removed from V and 5 bases from J, the gap between germline ends came to 9 bases. DNA of the CDR3: TGCAGCGTTTACACGGGGACTGAAGCTTTCTTT. As protein: CSVYTGTEAFF.

The chain links TRBV4-3 to TRBJ2-3, with D hard to call. This CDR3 contains 13 residues. Trimming took 1 base from V and 2 from J, leaving 4 bases between them. CDR1 and CDR2 from the germline V gene are LGHNA and YSLEER. CDR3 residues: CASSQGFTDTQYF. Written as DNA, the CDR3 is TGCGCCAGCAGCCAAGGTTTCACAGATACGCAGTATTTT.